The source of this TCR beta chain is a study of response to subunit inactivated influenza vaccine. The CDR3 loop spans 15 amino acids. Germline trimming cut 6 bases from V and 1 base from J; bases unmatched to any gene: 4. From the RT-PCR reads, TCRdb called clonotypes with MiXCR, one entry per CDR3 protein. The sample lists fewer than 800,000 distinct CDR3 sequences; about a sixth were seen once. This clonotype has just a few counts. Here the sequenced sample was PBMCs from blood, taken less than 13 days after vaccination. The rearrangement uses TRBV12-3 or TRBV12-4 and TRBJ2-3; the match to TRBD2 covers 10 bases. This TCR derives from a man aged 45-65 years who received an inactivated influenza vaccine. CDR3: CASRGGTSGTDTQYF. The CDR3 nucleotides read TGTGCCAGCAGGGGAGGGACTAGCGGCACAGATACGCAGTATTTT.